Shown below are 23 T cell receptor beta chains from a single sample sequenced in a study of blood T cell repertoires in COVID-19. Profiled with immunoSEQ multiplex PCR; TCRdb holds only in-frame clones, not every one. The sample shows some 150,000 clones, around 90% of them seen only once. Sequencing input: peripheral blood. The receptor source for this set is a woman aged 60-75 years who had recovered from COVID-19.

V gene TRBV4-1 combines with J gene TRBJ1-5, with D possibly TRBD1 on 5 matching bases. The CDR3 is 15 residues long. Germline V gives CDR1 MGHRA, CDR2 YSYEKL. V was pared by 0 bases and J by 7 bases, with 13 bases between. DNA of the CDR3: TGCGCCAGCAGCCAAGAATGGGGCCATGGCCAGCCCCAGCATTTT. This codes for CASSQEWGHGQPQHF.

V usage is TRBV11-2 and J usage is TRBJ1-2; D is ambiguous. Trimming pared 5 bases from V and 8 bases from J, leaving 12 bases between. Germline assignment: CDR1 SGHAT and CDR2 FQNNGV. This CDR3 has 12 amino acids. The CDR3 DNA is TGTGCCAGCAGCCCTCCCGCCGGGGGCTACACCTTC. It specifies CASSPPAGGYTF.

The chain joins TRBV3-1 (or the pseudogene TRBV3-2) to TRBJ2-2; 10 bases map to TRBD1. The CDR3 extends over 16 amino acids. CDR1 LGHDT and CDR2 YNNKEL come from the germline V gene (reference sequence). The J segment lost 7 bases and the V segment lost 5 bases, leaving 10 bases of the junction unmatched. The CDR3 reads CASSDIRDRGGGELFF. The CDR3 DNA sequence: TGTGCCAGCAGCGATATACGGGACAGGGGAGGCGGGGAGCTGTTTTTT.

About this clone: Within the sample, other DNA sequences also encode this same CDR3. The chain has TRBV18 and TRBJ2-5; a weak D match, TRBD1 (6 bases). Trimming removed 3 bases from V and 4 bases from J, with 9 bases in between. This CDR3 is 13 amino acids long. Germline CDR1 KGHSH, CDR2 LQKENI. CDR3 nucleotides: TGTGCCAGCTCACCCAGGGGTGGAGAGACCCAGTACTTC. The encoded protein is CASSPRGGETQYF.

There are a few counts of this clone. The rearrangement uses TRBV5-1 and TRBJ1-1; D not resolved. Looked up from germline, CDR1 is SGHRS and CDR2 is YFSETQ. V was cut by 0 bases and J by 9 bases, with 12 bases left in between. CDR3 length: 13 residues. The CDR3 coding sequence is TGCGCCAGCAGCTTGGCGGGAAAGTCGCAAGCTTTCTTT. As protein: CASSLAGKSQAFF.

The CDR3, as DNA: TGCGCCAGCAGTGAGGGGAGTGGAAACACCATATATTTT. It is translated as CASSEGSGNTIYF. The chain joins TRBV10-1 to TRBJ1-3; D is ambiguous. The CDR3 runs 13 residues. Germline V gives CDR1 WNHNN, CDR2 SYGVQD (reference sequence). Trimming removed 2 bases from V and 3 bases from J, with 5 bases in between.

V usage is TRBV27 and J usage is TRBJ2-1; possibly TRBD1 for D (6 bases). The CDR3 is made up of 16 amino acids. Germline-derived CDR1 and CDR2 are MNHEY and SMNVEV (reference sequence). Trimming stripped 5 bases from V and 2 bases from J, with 16 bases between. The CDR3 loop is CASSPRYGDTYNEQFF. The CDR3 DNA follows: TGTGCCAGCAGTCCCCGTTACGGGGACACCTACAATGAGCAGTTCTTC.

The chain employs TRBV11-2 and TRBJ1-1; D remains unclear. Germline-derived CDR1 and CDR2 are SGHAT and FQNNGV. The CDR3 is made up of 14 amino acids. V lost 4 bases and J 0 bases, leaving 9 bases between the germline ends. The CDR3 bases are TGTGCCAGCAGCTACGGGAATATGAACACTGAAGCTTTCTTT. The encoded protein is CASSYGNMNTEAFF.

J is TRBJ2-5 and V is TRBV7-6; 9 bases map to TRBD1. V was pared by 0 bases and J by 4 bases, with 6 bases of the junction left unmatched. Germline CDR1 and CDR2: SGHVS and FNYEAQ. The CDR3 runs to 16 residues. The CDR3 loop is CASSLALGTGSETQYF. The CDR3 region has the DNA TGTGCCAGCAGCTTAGCACTGGGGACAGGGTCAGAGACCCAGTACTTC.

The chain has TRBV27 and TRBJ1-1; 9 bases match TRBD1. This CDR3 has 15 amino acids. The germline V gene has CDR1 MNHEY and CDR2 SMNVEV (reference sequence). Unmatched junction bases numbered 8, after V lost 0 bases and J lost 9 bases. DNA for the CDR3: TGTGCCAGCAGTTTATCGTATGAGACAGGGGGAAAAGCTTTCTTT. Translation gives CASSLSYETGGKAFF.

The chain uses TRBV5-1 and TRBJ1-6, with D possibly TRBD1 on 5 matching bases. The germline gives CDR1 SGHRS, CDR2 YFSETQ. Trimming removed 4 bases at V and 9 bases at J, with 29 bases between. This CDR3 is 19 amino acids long. The CDR3 spells CASSPYSIRVSRQGSPLHF. CDR3 nucleotides: TGCGCCAGCAGCCCATACTCGATTCGGGTCTCTCGTCAGGGTTCACCCCTCCACTTT.

The chain uses TRBV2 and TRBJ2-7, with unresolved D. V lost 0 bases, J lost 4 bases, and 13 bases lay in between. Germline V gene data show CDR1 as SNHLY and CDR2 as FYNNEI. The CDR3 covers 15 residues. CDR3 loop: CASSEAPQKLYEQYF. DNA for the CDR3: TGTGCCAGCAGTGAAGCGCCCCAGAAACTATACGAGCAGTACTTC.

V usage is TRBV6-5 and J usage is TRBJ1-1; the D gene is possibly TRBD1 (5 bases). In germline, CDR1 is MNHEY, CDR2 SVGAGI. The CDR3 has 14 amino acids. Trimming left V 7 bases short and J 5 bases short, with 17 bases between. The CDR3 here is CASTRNPKGTEAFF. The DNA of the CDR3 is TGTGCCAGCACTCGCAACCCAAAGGGGACTGAAGCTTTCTTT.

The rearrangement links TRBV28 to TRBJ2-3; the match to TRBD2 covers 8 bases. The trim removed 6 bases at V and 6 bases at J, leaving 11 bases unmatched. Per the germline V gene, CDR1 is MDHEN and CDR2 is SYDVKM. This CDR3 is 15 amino acids long. As DNA, the CDR3 is TGTGCCAGCAGCCATAGCGGGGCCGCATTCGATACGCAGTATTTT. This translates into CASSHSGAAFDTQYF.

The chain employs TRBV4-1 and TRBJ2-7; D is unresolved. Germline lookup yields CDR1 MGHRA and CDR2 YSYEKL. V lost 0 bases, J lost 1 base, and 13 bases lay in between. This CDR3 is 16 amino acids long. The CDR3 nucleotides are TGCGCCAGCAGCCAAGATGGGCAGGCCCGTTCCTACGAGCAGTACTTC. Its translation is CASSQDGQARSYEQYF.

The chain recombines TRBV3-1 (or the pseudogene TRBV3-2) with TRBJ1-1; D might be TRBD1 (5 bases). The germline V gene has CDR1 LGHDT and CDR2 YNNKEL (reference sequence). The CDR3 is 15 residues long. The V end lost 0 bases, the J end lost 5 bases, and 13 bases lay between the germline ends. CDR3 coding DNA: TGTGCCAGCAGCCAAGAAGGCGGGGCCAGGACTGAAGCTTTCTTT. Translation gives CASSQEGGARTEAFF.

V and J are TRBV5-1 and TRBJ2-2, with TRBD1 identical over 7 bases. CDR1 and CDR2 from the germline V gene are SGHRS and YFSETQ. The CDR3 runs to 15 residues. Trimming cost V 4 bases and J 9 bases; bases outside gene matches: 12. CDR3 sequence (DNA): TGCGCCAGCAGCGCAACAGGGGTTTTTGGCCGGGAGCTGTTTTTT. Encoded protein: CASSATGVFGRELFF.

This sequence joins TRBV5-1 and TRBJ1-3, with D possibly being TRBD1 (5 bases). Germline CDR1 is SGHRS and CDR2 is YFSETQ. The CDR3 is made up of 16 amino acids. Deletions cut 0 bases from V and 2 bases from J, with 12 bases between. CDR3 DNA: TGCGCCAGCAGCTTGGCCGGGGGGGTTGCTGGAAACACCATATATTTT. This encodes CASSLAGGVAGNTIYF.

The gene calls are TRBV10-3 and TRBJ2-3, with D possibly matching TRBD2 (6 bases). Trimming cost V 8 bases and J 6 bases, with 30 bases left between them. The CDR3 consists of 18 residues. Germline CDR1 is ENHRY and CDR2 is SYGVKD. Here the CDR3 DNA reads TGTGCCATCCGGAGTTCCGGGACTCTTAGCGCCGTCGGGGATACGCAGTATTTT. It translates to CAIRSSGTLSAVGDTQYF.

V gene TRBV5-4 combines with J gene TRBJ1-2; TRBD1 agrees at 9 bases. Germline V lookup: CDR1 SGHNT, CDR2 YYREEE (reference sequence). The CDR3 runs to 13 residues. Trimming removed 5 bases from V and 6 bases from J; junction bases left unmatched: 5. The CDR3 DNA reads as TGTGCCAGCAGACGGGACAGGGAAGATGGCTACACCTTC. Translating it yields CASRRDREDGYTF.

This sequence joins TRBV6-4 and TRBJ1-3; D not certain. The CDR3 totals 13 residues. V was pared by 3 bases and J by 4 bases, with 7 bases between. CDR1 is MRHNA, CDR2 SNTAGT, per germline. CDR3: CASSETQGNTIYF. Written as DNA, the CDR3 is TGTGCCAGCAGTGAAACCCAGGGAAACACCATATATTTT.

The chain links TRBV4-1 to TRBJ2-2; no clear D gene. From germline, CDR1 is MGHRA and CDR2 YSYEKL. The V gene lost 0 bases and the J gene lost 3 bases, with 11 bases spanning the gap. The CDR3 is 16 residues long. In nucleotides, the CDR3 is TGCGCCAGCAGCCAAGATCACCGCCCGGACACCGGGGAGCTGTTTTTT. The encoded protein is CASSQDHRPDTGELFF.

About this clone itself: Other DNA sequences of this sample code for an identical CDR3. The V and J genes are TRBV27 and TRBJ2-7; 7 nucleotides match TRBD1. With V trimmed by 3 bases and J by 3 bases, 2 bases remained unmatched. Looked up from germline, CDR1 is MNHEY and CDR2 is SMNVEV (reference sequence). The length of the CDR3 is 13 residues. The CDR3 loop is CASSLRQGYEQYF. DNA for the CDR3: TGTGCCAGCAGTTTGAGACAGGGCTACGAGCAGTACTTC.